What follows describes a single T cell receptor beta chain. Its antigen is unidentified. TCRdb fed the RT-PCR reads into MiXCR, producing one record per CDR3 protein. This sample yields over 150,000 distinct CDR3 sequences, of which around 9.2% are seen a single time; roughly a tenth belongs to the top ten. This entry belongs to a study of response to subunit inactivated influenza vaccine. Study conclusions and caveats: Few additional T cells are recruited per seasonal influenza vaccination, authors suggested.

The sample here was non-naive T cells sorted from PBMCs, taken on the day of vaccination. The sequence came from a man in his fifties or sixties who received an inactivated influenza vaccine.

CDR3 in amino acids: CASSPRMSSQETQYF. The CDR3, as DNA: TGCGCCAGCAGCCCGAGGATGTCTTCCCAAGAGACCCAGTACTTC. The rearrangement uses TRBV5-1 and TRBJ2-5, with no clear D. Trimming cost V 4 bases and J 1 base, with 14 bases left between them. Germline lookup yields CDR1 SGHRS and CDR2 YFSETQ. The CDR3 spans 15 residues.